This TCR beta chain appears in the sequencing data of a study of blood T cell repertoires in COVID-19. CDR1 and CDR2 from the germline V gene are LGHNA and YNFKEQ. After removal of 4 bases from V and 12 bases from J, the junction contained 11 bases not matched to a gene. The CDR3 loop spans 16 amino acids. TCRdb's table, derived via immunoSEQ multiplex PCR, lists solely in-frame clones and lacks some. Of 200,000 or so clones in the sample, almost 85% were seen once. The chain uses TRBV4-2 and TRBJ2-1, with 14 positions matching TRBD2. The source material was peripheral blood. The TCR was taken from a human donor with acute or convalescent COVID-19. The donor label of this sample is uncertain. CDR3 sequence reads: CASSPDGTSGSYRQFF. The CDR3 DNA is TGTGCCAGCAGCCCCGACGGGACTAGCGGGAGTTATAGGCAGTTCTTC.